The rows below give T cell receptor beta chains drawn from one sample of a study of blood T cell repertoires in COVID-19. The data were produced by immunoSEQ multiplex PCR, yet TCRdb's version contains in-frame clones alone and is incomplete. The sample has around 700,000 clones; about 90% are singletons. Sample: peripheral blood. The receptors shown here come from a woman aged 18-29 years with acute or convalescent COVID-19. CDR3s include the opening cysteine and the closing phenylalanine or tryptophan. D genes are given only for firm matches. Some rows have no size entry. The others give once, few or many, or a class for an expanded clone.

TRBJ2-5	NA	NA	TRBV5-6	TGTGCCAGCAGCTTGGGTGTCAGGGGTTGGGAGACCCAGTACTTC	CASSLGVRGWETQYF
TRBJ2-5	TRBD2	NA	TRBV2	TGTGCCAGCAGTCAGGGACTAGTGGCGAACCAAGAGACCCAGTACTTC	CASSQGLVANQETQYF
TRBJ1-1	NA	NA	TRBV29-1	TGCAGCGTCTCCGGGACTCAAGCCAAAACTGAAGCTTTCTTT	CSVSGTQAKTEAFF
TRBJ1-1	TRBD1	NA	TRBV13	TGTGCCAGCAGCTTAGGCAGGGGGTCTGAAGCTTTCTTT	CASSLGRGSEAFF
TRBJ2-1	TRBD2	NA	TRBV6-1	TGTGCCAGCAGTGAATGGGGGGGAGGGGCGAGGAACAATGAGCAGTTCTTC	CASSEWGGGARNNEQFF
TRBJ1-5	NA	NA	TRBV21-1	TGTGCCAGCAGCAAACAGGGGGCGGGTCAGCCCCAGCATTTT	CASSKQGAGQPQHF
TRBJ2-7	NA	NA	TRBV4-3	TGCGCCAGCAGCCAAGACTTACAGGGCTACGAGCAGTACTTC	CASSQDLQGYEQYF
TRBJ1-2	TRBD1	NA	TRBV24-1	TGTGCCACCAGTGATCCGGGACAGGGCTATGGCTACACCTTC	CATSDPGQGYGYTF
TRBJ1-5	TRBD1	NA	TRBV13	TGTGCCAGCAGCCTGGGGACAGGGACCCGCAATCAGCCCCAGCATTTT	CASSLGTGTRNQPQHF
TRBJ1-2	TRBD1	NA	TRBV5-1	TGCGCCAGCAGCCCTGACAGGGGAGACGTAGGTGGCTACACCTTC	CASSPDRGDVGGYTF
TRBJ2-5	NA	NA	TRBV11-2	TGTGCCAGCAGCTTGGTTTTGCGGTCCCAAGAGACCCAGTACTTC	CASSLVLRSQETQYF
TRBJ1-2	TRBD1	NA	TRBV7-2	TGTGCCAGCAGCCAGACAGGGATCACCGGCTACACCTTC	CASSQTGITGYTF
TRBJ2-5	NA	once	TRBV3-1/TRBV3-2	TGTGCCAGCAGCCAAGATATAGTAGTAACCCAGTACTTC	CASSQDIVVTQYF
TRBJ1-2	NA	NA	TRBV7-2	TGTGCCAGCAGCCCCTTCAACTCAAACTATGGCTACACCTTC	CASSPFNSNYGYTF
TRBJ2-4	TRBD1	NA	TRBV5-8	TGTGCCAGCAGCAAGGGACAGACTGACAAAAACATTCAGTACTTC	CASSKGQTDKNIQYF
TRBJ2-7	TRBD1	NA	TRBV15	TGTGCCACCAGCAGGAACCGGGACAGGGAGTCCTACGAGCAGTACTTC	CATSRNRDRESYEQYF
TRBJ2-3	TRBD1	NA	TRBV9	TGTGCCAGCACACCGGTGACAGGGGGTACAGATACGCAGTATTTT	CASTPVTGGTDTQYF
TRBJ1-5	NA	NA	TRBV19	TGTGCCAGTAAGAGAGGGGGGGATAGCAATCAGCCCCAGCATTTT	CASKRGGDSNQPQHF
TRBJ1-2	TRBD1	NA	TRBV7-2	TGTGCCAGCAGCTTAGCGGGTGGGGACAGGGTGAATGGCTACACCTTC	CASSLAGGDRVNGYTF
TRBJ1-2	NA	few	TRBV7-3	NA	CASSFGEGYGYTF
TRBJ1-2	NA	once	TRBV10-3	TGTGCCATCGGGTCGTTGACGGAGGCTCGGGATGGCTACACCTTC	CAIGSLTEARDGYTF
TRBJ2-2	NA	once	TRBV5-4	TGTGCCAGCAGCTCCCGACAGGTGGGCACCGGGGAGCTGTTTTTT	CASSSRQVGTGELFF
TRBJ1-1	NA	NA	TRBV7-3	TGTGCCAGCAGCTCAGGGAACGCTGAAGCTTTCTTT	CASSSGNAEAFF
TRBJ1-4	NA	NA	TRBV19	TGTGCCAGTTCCCTGAGGGCAGTTGAAAAACTGTTTTTT	CASSLRAVEKLFF
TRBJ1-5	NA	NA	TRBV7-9	TGTGCCAGCAGCCAACACCTTGACGGGGGGAATCAGCCCCAGCATTTT	CASSQHLDGGNQPQHF
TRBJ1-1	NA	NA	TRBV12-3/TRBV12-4	TGTGCCAGCTGGGACTCTAGGGAGGCTTTCTTT	CASWDSREAFF
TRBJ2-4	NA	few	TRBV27	TGTGCCAGCAGTTTACTAGGATCCAACATTCAGTACTTC	CASSLLGSNIQYF
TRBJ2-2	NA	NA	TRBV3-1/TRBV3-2	TGTGCCAGCAGCCTACAGGAGATCACCGGGGAGCTGTTTTTT	CASSLQEITGELFF
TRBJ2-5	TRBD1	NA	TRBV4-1	TGCGCCAGCAGCCAAGGACAGGGGGGAGAGACCCAGTACTTC	CASSQGQGGETQYF